Listed here are 15 T cell receptor beta chains from one sample, sequenced in a study of T cells after yellow fever vaccination (dated by TCRdb to between 2017 and 2020). The treatment or condition label on this specimen signifies: live attenuated yellow fever vaccine strain. The protocol used for the library was 5' RACE. Sequencer: Illumina HiSeq 2500. TCRdb cleaned the public reads at Q25 with fastp, built clones with MiXCR and kept in-frame beta chains. When rows share a CDR3 protein, they turn into one entry using the most common DNA and genes. This sample gives 450,000 to 550,000 distinct CDR3 sequences in total; 20% to 25% of them show up just once. About 16% of the sample rests with the top ten. Sequencing was performed on PBMCs, taken roughly 23 days after the first yellow fever vaccination. These receptors came from a man younger than 35 who received the YFV17D yellow fever vaccine.

The chain links TRBV7-9 to TRBJ2-5, with unresolved D. The CDR3 is 14 amino acids. CDR1 is SEHNR, CDR2 FQNEAQ, per germline (reference sequence). Trimming left V 3 bases short and J 4 bases short, with 12 bases between. The CDR3 sequence: CASSFQAGGETQYF. The CDR3 DNA is TGTGCCAGCAGCTTCCAGGCCGGTGGAGAGACCCAGTACTTC.

Ten or more counts support this clonotype. The chain employs TRBV29-1 and TRBJ2-1; no clear D. Germline CDR1 and CDR2: SQVTM and ANQGSEA. This CDR3 is 12 amino acids long. Trimming cost V 5 bases and J 6 bases, with 11 bases left between them. CDR3 in DNA: TGCAGCGTTTTTAAGGGTGCCAATGAGCAGTTCTTC. This encodes CSVFKGANEQFF.

This clonotype was detected ten times or more. The CDR3 region is CASSEYSNQPQHF. In DNA, the CDR3 is TGTGCCAGCAGCGAGTATAGCAATCAGCCCCAGCATTTT. The J gene is TRBJ1-5, the V gene TRBV5-6; D not certain. V was clipped by 4 bases and J by 0 bases, with 5 bases between them. The CDR3 has 13 amino acids. Germline assignment: CDR1 SGHDT and CDR2 YYEEEE.

V is TRBV6-1 and J is TRBJ2-4, with 8 positions matching TRBD1. The CDR3 runs to 14 residues. Per germline, CDR1 MNHNS and CDR2 SASEGT. Trimming cost V 4 bases and J 7 bases; bases outside gene matches: 6. DNA for the CDR3: TGTGCCAGCAGTGCTGGACAGGGTCGGAACATTCAGTACTTC. Its protein product is CASSAGQGRNIQYF.

This chain connects TRBV4-2 to TRBJ1-1, with D unresolved. V shed 4 bases and J shed 7 bases, with 13 bases lying between them. The germline V gene encodes CDR1 LGHNA and CDR2 YNFKEQ. This CDR3 is built from 13 residues. The CDR3 loop reads CASSPGLLCEAFF. Written as DNA, the CDR3 is TGTGCCAGCAGCCCTGGGCTCCTCTGTGAAGCTTTCTTT.

This clonotype was counted only a few times. The genes are TRBV29-1 and TRBJ2-1; D uncertain. Germline V gene sequence: CDR1 SQVTM, CDR2 ANQGSEA. This CDR3 contains 12 residues. The V gene lost 7 bases and the J gene lost 9 bases, with 16 bases spanning the gap. CDR3 DNA: TGCAGCGGGGTAGTAAGGGATCTTGAGCAGTTCTTC. Protein product: CSGVVRDLEQFF.

This clonotype was seen a few times. The V and J genes are TRBV12-3 or TRBV12-4 and TRBJ2-5; 9 nucleotides align to TRBD2. The length of the CDR3 is 15 residues. Trimming at V came to 5 bases and at J to 5 bases, leaving 9 bases not matched to a gene. Here the CDR3 DNA reads TGTGCCAGCAGTACCTGGCGGGGGGGCGGGGAGACCCAGTACTTC. This codes for CASSTWRGGGETQYF.

This clonotype showed up many times. CDR3 residues: CASSQGRYNEQFF. The CDR3 DNA is TGTGCCAGCAGCCAGGGACGGTACAATGAGCAGTTCTTC. This chain connects TRBV7-2 to TRBJ2-1, with D possibly being TRBD1 or TRBD2 (5 bases each). Germline V gene sequence: CDR1 SGHTA, CDR2 FQGNSA. The V end was cut by 5 bases, the J end by 4 bases, with 9 bases between. The CDR3 consists of 13 residues.

This clonotype was counted many times. The CDR3 DNA is TGCGCCAGCACAATGGGGGGTATCGAAAATGAGCAGTTCTTC. Translation gives CASTMGGIENEQFF. J is TRBJ2-1 and V is TRBV5-1; the D gene is possibly TRBD2 (6 bases). Per the germline V gene, CDR1 is SGHRS and CDR2 is YFSETQ. Trimming left V 6 bases short and J 7 bases short, with 17 bases between. This CDR3 has 14 residues.

In its sample, this clonotype was seen a few times. The V and J genes are TRBV12-3 or TRBV12-4 and TRBJ2-1, with 7 bases that match TRBD2. With V trimmed by 8 bases and J by 7 bases, 11 bases remained unmatched. The CDR3 contains 14 residues. For the CDR3, the DNA is TGTGCCAGCTTGAGCCGGGGACTAAGAAATGAGCAGTTCTTC. It translates to CASLSRGLRNEQFF.

This clonotype has only a few counts. The chain has TRBV6-1 and TRBJ1-4; 10 bases match TRBD1. V shed 8 bases and J 7 bases; nucleotides not matched to a gene: 10. Germline CDR1 is MNHNS and CDR2 is SASEGT. CDR3 length: 15 residues. The CDR3 DNA reads TGTGCCAGCGGACAGGGGGGGACAGGGCGTGAAAAACTGTTTTTT. Amino acids: CASGQGGTGREKLFF.

V and J are TRBV12-5 and TRBJ2-5; D gene unclear. Deletions cut 2 bases from V and 4 bases from J, with 8 bases between. Per germline, CDR1 LGHNT and CDR2 FRNRAP. CDR3 length equals 13 residues. The CDR3 coding sequence is TGTGCTAGTGGTTTGCGCCCGGGAGAGACCCAGTACTTC. Protein product: CASGLRPGETQYF.

This chain connects TRBV20-1 to TRBJ2-3, with D possibly matching TRBD2 (7 bases). Trimming stripped 6 bases from V and 4 bases from J, with 17 bases between. Germline V gives CDR1 DFQATT, CDR2 SNEGSKA (reference sequence). The CDR3 covers 14 residues. The CDR3 DNA sequence: TGCAGTGCAAGGGGGGGGGCCGTATCAGATACGCAGTATTTT. Translation: CSARGGAVSDTQYF.

This clonotype showed up just a few times. V and J are TRBV7-2 and TRBJ2-2; D is ambiguous. CDR1 and CDR2 (germline): SGHTA, FQGNSA. The CDR3 sequence is 15 residues long. The V end was cut by 0 bases, the J end by 5 bases, with 10 bases between. The CDR3 loop is CASSLARTRTGELFF. The DNA of the CDR3 is TGTGCCAGCAGCTTAGCGAGAACAAGGACCGGGGAGCTGTTTTTT. Together with reference TRBV7-2 and TRBJ2-2, the CDR3 gives the full variable domain: GAGVSQSPSNKVTEKGKDVELRCDPISGHTALYWYRQSLGQGLEFLIYFQGNSAPDKSGLPSDRFSAERTGGSVSTLTIQRTQQEDSAVYLCASSLARTRTGELFFGEGSRLTVL.

There are a few counts of this clonotype. V gene TRBV20-1 combines with J gene TRBJ1-5; D gene uncertain. The CDR3 totals 13 residues. V was pared by 3 bases and J by 0 bases, with 6 bases between. Germline V gives CDR1 DFQATT, CDR2 SNEGSKA (reference sequence). The CDR3, as DNA: TGCAGTGCTAGGCTCGCTAGCAATCAGCCCCAGCATTTT. The encoded protein is CSARLASNQPQHF.